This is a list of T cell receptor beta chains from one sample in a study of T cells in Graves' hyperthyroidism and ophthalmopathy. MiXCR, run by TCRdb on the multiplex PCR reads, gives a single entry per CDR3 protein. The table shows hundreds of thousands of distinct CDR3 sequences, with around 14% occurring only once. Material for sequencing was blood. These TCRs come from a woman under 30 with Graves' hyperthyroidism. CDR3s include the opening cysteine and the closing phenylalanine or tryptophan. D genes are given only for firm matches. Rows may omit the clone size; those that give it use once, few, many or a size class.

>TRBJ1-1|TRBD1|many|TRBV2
TGTGCCAGCAGTTCGTACAGGGGGAGCGCTTTCTTT
CASSSYRGSAFF
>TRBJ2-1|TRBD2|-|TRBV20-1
TGCAGTGCACAGCCCGGGAGGAAGTCATTCAGCTCCTACAATGAGCAGTTCTTC
CSAQPGRKSFSSYNEQFF
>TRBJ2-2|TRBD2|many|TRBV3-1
TGTGCCAGCAGCCAAGAACTAGCGGGGAACACCGGGGAGCTGTTTTTT
CASSQELAGNTGELFF
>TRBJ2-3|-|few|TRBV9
TGTGCCAGCAGCGTAGGTCTGGGGCGGGCTTCAGATACGCAGTATTTT
CASSVGLGRASDTQYF
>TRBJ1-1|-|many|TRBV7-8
TGTGCCAGCAGCTTAGAAGGACCGAGGTGGGGAGCCGTGAACACTGAAGCTTTCTTT
CASSLEGPRWGAVNTEAFF
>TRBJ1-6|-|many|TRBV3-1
TGTGCCAGCAGCCAAAGCGACGGGGTTTCACCCCTCCACTTT
CASSQSDGVSPLHF
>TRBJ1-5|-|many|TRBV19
TGTGCCAGTAGTATCCGGGGGCTTAACTATCAGCCCCAGCATTTT
CASSIRGLNYQPQHF
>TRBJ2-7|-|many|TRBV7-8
TGTGCCAGCAGCCCCTCCCCTATTAGGTCCTACGAGCAGTACTTC
CASSPSPIRSYEQYF
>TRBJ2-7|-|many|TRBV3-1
TGTGCCAGCAGCCCCCCCAGGGGGGGTAGCGGCTCCTACGAGCAGTACTTC
CASSPPRGGSGSYEQYF
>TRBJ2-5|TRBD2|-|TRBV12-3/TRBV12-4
TGTGCCAGCAGTCCGGGACTAGCGGCGGCCCAGTACTTC
CASSPGLAAAQYF
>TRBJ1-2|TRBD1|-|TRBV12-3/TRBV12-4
TGTGCCAGCAGTAGTGAGACAGGGCAGTACGGTGGCTACACCTTC
CASSSETGQYGGYTF
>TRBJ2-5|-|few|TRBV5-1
TGCGCCAGCAGCCACGACATCCCCTCCCAAGAGACCCAGTACTTC
CASSHDIPSQETQYF
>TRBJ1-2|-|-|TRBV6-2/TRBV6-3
TGTGCCAGCAAGACACTGCGGGCGGCTGGCTACACCTTC
CASKTLRAAGYTF
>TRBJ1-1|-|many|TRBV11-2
TGTGCCAGCGAGGGGTTTCGGCCAAACACTGAAGCTTTCTTT
CASEGFRPNTEAFF
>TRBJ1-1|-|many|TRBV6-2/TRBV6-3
TGTGCCAGCAGTTATCCCACAGGGTTTAGAGGCAGCACTGAAGCTTTCTTT
CASSYPTGFRGSTEAFF
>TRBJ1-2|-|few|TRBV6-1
TGTGCCAGCAGTGAAGACGACTTCTACTATGGCTACACCTTC
CASSEDDFYYGYTF
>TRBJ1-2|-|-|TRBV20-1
TGCAGTGCTAGCTCATGGGGCGGCAGATCTTATGGCTACACCTTC
CSASSWGGRSYGYTF
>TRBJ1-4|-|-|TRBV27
TGTGCCAGCAGTTTATTTGGGTCAACTAATGAAAAACTGTTTTTT
CASSLFGSTNEKLFF
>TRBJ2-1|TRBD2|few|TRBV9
TGTGCCAGCAGCGCAACTAGCGACGAGCAGTTCTTC
CASSATSDEQFF
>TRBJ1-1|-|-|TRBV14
TGTGCCAGCAGCCATGATACACTGCTGAACACTGAAGCTTTCTTT
CASSHDTLLNTEAFF
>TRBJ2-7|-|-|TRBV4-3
TGCGCCAGCAGCCAAAGACAGAGCTACGAGCAGTACTTC
CASSQRQSYEQYF
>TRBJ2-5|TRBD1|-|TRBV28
TGTGCCAGCGGAAACCGGGACAGTAGGAAGACCCAGTACTTC
CASGNRDSRKTQYF
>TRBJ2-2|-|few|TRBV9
TGTGCCAGCAGCAGAAGACTGATACCGAACACCGGGGAGCTGTTTTTT
CASSRRLIPNTGELFF
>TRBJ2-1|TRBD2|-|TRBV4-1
TGCGCCAGCAGCCAAGACCTGGCTAGCGGGAGGGCCTTCGATAATGAGCAGTTCTTC
CASSQDLASGRAFDNEQFF
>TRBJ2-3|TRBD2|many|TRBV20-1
TGCAGTGCTAGTGGGACTAGCGGGAGGCACACAGATACGCAGTATTTT
CSASGTSGRHTDTQYF
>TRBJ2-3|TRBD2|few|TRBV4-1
TGCGCCAGCAGCCAACCTAGCGGGAGGGTGTATGGCACAGATACGCAGTATTTT
CASSQPSGRVYGTDTQYF
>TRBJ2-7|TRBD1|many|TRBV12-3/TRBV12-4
TGTGCCAGCAGGAGGACAGGGCGCTCCTACGAGCAGTACTTC
CASRRTGRSYEQYF
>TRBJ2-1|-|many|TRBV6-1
TGTGCCAGCAGTTCCAACAGGGCCAACTCCTACAATGAGCAGTTCTTC
CASSSNRANSYNEQFF
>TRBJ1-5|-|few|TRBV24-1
TGTGCCACCAGTGCGGGCAGGGGCTCGGTGTGGAGCAATCAGCCCCAGCATTTT
CATSAGRGSVWSNQPQHF
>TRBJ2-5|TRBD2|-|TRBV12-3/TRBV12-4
TGTGCCAGCAGTTTCGGGAAGACTAGCGGGCGGGGAGAGACCCAGTACTTC
CASSFGKTSGRGETQYF
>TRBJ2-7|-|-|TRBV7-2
TGTGCCAGCAGCTTAGAGAGGAACAATTCGACAGGGCAGTACTTC
CASSLERNNSTGQYF
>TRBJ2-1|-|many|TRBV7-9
TGTGCCAGCAGCTTACCCACTTACAATGAGCAGTTCTTC
CASSLPTYNEQFF
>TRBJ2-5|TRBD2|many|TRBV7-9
TGTGCCAGCAGCTCGACTAGCGGGGGGGCGGCGGAGACCCAGTACTTC
CASSSTSGGAAETQYF
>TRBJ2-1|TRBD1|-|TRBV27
TGTGCCAGCAGTCCTGGGACAGGGAACCACAATGAGCAGTTCTTC
CASSPGTGNHNEQFF
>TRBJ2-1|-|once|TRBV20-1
TGCAGTGCCGACAAACCCGACTGGAGCTCCTACAATGAGCAGTTCTTC
CSADKPDWSSYNEQFF
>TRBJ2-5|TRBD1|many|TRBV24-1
TGTGCCACCAGTGATTTGCGGGACAGGGGTCAAGAGACCCAGTACTTC
CATSDLRDRGQETQYF
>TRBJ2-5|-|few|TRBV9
TGTGCCAGCAGTGACCGGGCTTCGGGCCAAGAGACCCAGTACTTC
CASSDRASGQETQYF
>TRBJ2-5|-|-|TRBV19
TGTGCCAGTAGTAGCACTAGGGGAGAGACCCAGTACTTC
CASSSTRGETQYF
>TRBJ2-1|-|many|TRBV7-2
TGTGCCAGCAGCTTAGTGGGAGCACCCTCCTACAATGAGCAGTTCTTC
CASSLVGAPSYNEQFF
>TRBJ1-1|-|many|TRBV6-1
TGTGCCAGCAGTAAAGCTTCTCTGATCACTGAAGCTTTCTTT
CASSKASLITEAFF
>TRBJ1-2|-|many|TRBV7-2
TGTGCCAGCAGCTTAGTGGGCGGGGTAGGCTACACCTTC
CASSLVGGVGYTF